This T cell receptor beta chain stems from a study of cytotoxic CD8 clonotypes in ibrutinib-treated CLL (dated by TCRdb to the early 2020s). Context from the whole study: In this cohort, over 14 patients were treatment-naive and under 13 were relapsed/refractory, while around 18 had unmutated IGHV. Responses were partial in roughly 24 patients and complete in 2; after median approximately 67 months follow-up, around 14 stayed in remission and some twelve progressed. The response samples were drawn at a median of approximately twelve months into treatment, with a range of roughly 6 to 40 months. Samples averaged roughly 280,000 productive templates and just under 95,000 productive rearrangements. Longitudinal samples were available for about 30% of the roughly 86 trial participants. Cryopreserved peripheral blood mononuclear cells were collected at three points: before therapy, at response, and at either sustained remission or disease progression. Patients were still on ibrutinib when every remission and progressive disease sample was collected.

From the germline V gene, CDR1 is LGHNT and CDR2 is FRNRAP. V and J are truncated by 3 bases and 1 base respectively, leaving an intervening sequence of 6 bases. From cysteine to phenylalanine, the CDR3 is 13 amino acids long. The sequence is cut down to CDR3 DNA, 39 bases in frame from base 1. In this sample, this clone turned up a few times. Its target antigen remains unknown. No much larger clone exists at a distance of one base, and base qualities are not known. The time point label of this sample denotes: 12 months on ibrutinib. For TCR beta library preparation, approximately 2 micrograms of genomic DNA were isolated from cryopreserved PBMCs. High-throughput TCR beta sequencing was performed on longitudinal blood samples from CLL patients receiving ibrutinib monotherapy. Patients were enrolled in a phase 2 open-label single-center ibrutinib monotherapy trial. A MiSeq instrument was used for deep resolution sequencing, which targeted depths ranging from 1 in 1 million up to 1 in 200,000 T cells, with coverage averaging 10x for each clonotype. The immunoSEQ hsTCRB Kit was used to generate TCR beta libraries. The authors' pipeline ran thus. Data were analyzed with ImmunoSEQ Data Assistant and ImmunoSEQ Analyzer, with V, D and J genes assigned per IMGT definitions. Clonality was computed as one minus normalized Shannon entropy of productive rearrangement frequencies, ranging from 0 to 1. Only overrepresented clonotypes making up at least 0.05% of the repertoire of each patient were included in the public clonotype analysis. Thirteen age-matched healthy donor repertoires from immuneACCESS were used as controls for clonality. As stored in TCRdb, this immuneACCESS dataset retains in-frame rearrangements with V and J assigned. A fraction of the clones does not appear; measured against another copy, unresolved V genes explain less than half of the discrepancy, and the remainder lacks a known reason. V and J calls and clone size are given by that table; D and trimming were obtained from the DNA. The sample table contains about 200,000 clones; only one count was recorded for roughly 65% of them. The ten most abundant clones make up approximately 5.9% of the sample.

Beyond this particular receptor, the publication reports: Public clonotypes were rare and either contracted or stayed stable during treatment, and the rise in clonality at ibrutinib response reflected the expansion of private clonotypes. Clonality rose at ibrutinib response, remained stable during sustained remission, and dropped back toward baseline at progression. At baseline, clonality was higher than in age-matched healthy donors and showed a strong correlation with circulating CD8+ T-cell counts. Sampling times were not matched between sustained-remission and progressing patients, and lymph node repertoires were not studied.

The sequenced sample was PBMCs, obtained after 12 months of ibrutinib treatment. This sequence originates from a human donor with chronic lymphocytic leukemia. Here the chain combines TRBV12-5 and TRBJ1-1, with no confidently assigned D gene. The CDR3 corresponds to CASGFWGNTEAFF. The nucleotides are TGTGCTAGTGGTTTTTGGGGGAACACTGAAGCTTTCTTT.